This TCR beta chain was observed in a study of blood T cell repertoires in COVID-19 (dated by TCRdb to 2020 to 2022). At the level of the whole study: Samples covering the acute and convalescent phases of COVID-19 were provided by collaborators in the United States, Italy and Spain. The repertoires were released in a freely available public database intended as a resource for research on the immune response to SARS-CoV-2. The material from the prospective study consisted of cDNA or gDNA derived from T cells, B-cell-depleted T cells, or PBMCs. Subjects who had been exposed to COVID-19, were actively infected with it, or had recovered from it provided the deeply sampled blood TCRbeta repertoires that made up the dataset. Samples came from the ongoing ImmuneRACE study (first 160 participants) plus 1,254 subjects from 6 global collaborators. Sample metadata almost always included a de-identified subject ID, COVID-19 status, age in years and sex. Where HLA class I and class II types were available, the types were taken from metadata supplied by the sample provider, not from assay-based typing.

In regard to this clone: Which antigen it targets is not known. No much larger clone exists at a distance of one base, and base qualities are not known.

TCRbeta CDR3 regions were amplified from genomic DNA by means of the immunoSEQ Assay, a bias-controlled multiplex PCR. Per the authors' processing: The number of nucleated cells in each sample was estimated from the amplification of reference gene primers within the assay. To quantify the absolute abundance of each unique TCRbeta CDR3 rearrangement, sequence reads were collapsed and filtered. For each sample, productive Simpson clonality was calculated by taking the square root of Simpson's diversity index across productive rearrangements. TCRdb holds this immuneACCESS table with in-frame rearrangements only. Some clones are missing; in checked studies, unresolved V genes explain under half, and the rest has no known cause. That table is the source of V, J and clone size, and D and trimming were worked out from the DNA. This sample lists approximately 300,000 clones; about nine tenths were detected once. Jointly, the top ten make up roughly a tenth of the sample.

In the prospective study, participants were roughly 18 to 90 years old, resided in 24 geographic areas of the United States, and were enrolled through a virtual design. To assign participants to cohorts, the prospective study relied on clinical history that participants themselves reported in a screening survey and a study questionnaire. Recovered participants in ImmuneRACE Cohort 3 were defined as having two consecutive negative NP/OP PCR tests, clearance from a healthcare professional, or resolution of symptoms. Mobile phlebotomists in the prospective study collected whole blood, serum and a nasopharyngeal or oropharyngeal swab from every participant. Prospective study participants could optionally give additional blood draws and questionnaires over an approximately two-month period. Before DNA extraction, blood samples from the prospective study were shipped at room temperature or frozen. From the cysteine up to the phenylalanine, the CDR3 has a length of 14 residues. Only CDR3 DNA is held: 42 bases, read in frame from base 1. The V and J ends are trimmed by 1 base and 3 bases, leaving 9 bases between them. CDR1 and CDR2 (MDHEN, SYDVKM) derive from the germline V gene.

Study-level results and caveats: How much clinical and demographic metadata was included differed by source and by participant, and the metadata was provided uncurated.

This chain is built from TRBV28 and TRBJ1-2, with no confident D gene call. The sequencing input was PBMCs or T cells enriched from blood (not recorded which). The source is a woman between 18 and 30 years old who had recovered from COVID-19. The nucleotide sequence is given as TGTGCCAGCAGTTTATCGCTGAGATACTATGGCTACACCTTC. This is translated as CASSLSLRYYGYTF.